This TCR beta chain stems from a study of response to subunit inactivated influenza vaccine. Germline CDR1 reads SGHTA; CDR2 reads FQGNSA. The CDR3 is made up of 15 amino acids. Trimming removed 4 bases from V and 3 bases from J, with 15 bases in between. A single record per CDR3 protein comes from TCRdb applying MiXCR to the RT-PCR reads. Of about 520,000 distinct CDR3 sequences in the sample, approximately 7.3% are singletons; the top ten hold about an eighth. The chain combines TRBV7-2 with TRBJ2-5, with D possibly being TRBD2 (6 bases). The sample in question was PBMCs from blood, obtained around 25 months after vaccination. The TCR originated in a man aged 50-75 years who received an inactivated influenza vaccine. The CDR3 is CASSSSRDLKETQYF. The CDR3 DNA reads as TGTGCCAGCAGCTCTAGCCGGGACTTGAAAGAGACCCAGTACTTC.